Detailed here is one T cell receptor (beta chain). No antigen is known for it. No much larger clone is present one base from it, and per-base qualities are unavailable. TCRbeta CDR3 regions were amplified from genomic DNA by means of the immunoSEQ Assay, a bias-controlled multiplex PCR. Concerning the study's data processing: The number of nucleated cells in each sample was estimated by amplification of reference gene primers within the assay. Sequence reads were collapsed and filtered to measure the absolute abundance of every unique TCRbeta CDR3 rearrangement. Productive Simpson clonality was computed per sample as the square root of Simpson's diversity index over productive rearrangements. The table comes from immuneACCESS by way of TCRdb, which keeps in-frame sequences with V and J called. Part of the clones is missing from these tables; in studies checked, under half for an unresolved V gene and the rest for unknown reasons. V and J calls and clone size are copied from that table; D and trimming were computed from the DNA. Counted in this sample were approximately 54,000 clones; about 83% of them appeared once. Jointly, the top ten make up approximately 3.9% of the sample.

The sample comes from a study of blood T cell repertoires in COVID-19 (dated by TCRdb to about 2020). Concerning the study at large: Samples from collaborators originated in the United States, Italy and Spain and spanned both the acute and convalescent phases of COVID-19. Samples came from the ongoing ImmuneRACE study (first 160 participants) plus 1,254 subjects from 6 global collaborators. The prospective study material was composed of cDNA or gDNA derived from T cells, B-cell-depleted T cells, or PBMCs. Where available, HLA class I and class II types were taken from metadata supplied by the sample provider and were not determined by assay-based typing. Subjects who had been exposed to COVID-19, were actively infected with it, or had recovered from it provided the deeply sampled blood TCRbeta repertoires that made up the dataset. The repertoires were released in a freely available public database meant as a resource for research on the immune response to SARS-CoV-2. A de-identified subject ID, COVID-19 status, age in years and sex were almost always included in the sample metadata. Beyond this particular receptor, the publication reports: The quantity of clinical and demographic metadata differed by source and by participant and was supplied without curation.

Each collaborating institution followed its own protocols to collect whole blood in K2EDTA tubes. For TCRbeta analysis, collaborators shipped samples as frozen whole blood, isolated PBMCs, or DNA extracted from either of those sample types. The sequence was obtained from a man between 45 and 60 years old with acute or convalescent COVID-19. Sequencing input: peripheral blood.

The nucleotides read TGTGCCAGCAGCGTAGAGGCAGGGGAAGCCTCACCCCTCCACTTT. Translated, this is CASSVEAGEASPLHF. Recombination joined TRBV9 with TRBJ1-6; matching of 6 bases hints at TRBD1 as the D gene. Trimming takes 0 bases from V and 10 bases from J, and the germline ends sit 14 bases apart. Via the germline V gene, CDR1 is SGDLS and CDR2 YYNGEE. Inclusive of the bounding cysteine and phenylalanine, the CDR3 is 15 residues long. Kept here is only the CDR3 DNA, which spans 45 bases and is read in frame from base 1.